This T cell receptor (beta chain) was profiled in a study of breast tumors, draining lymph nodes, adjacent tissues (TCRdb year 2016). Background on the whole study: The study compared TCR beta repertoires across tumor, adjacent nontumor tissue and axillary lymph nodes from breast cancer patients. The study aimed to assess the relationships and possible T-cell exchange between tumor, surrounding tissue and draining lymph node repertoires in human breast cancer. The research as a whole found: Tumors showed preferential V and J gene usage, and their T-cell repertoire diversity fell below that of lymph nodes yet above that of nontumor tissue. Tumor and nontumor tissue repertoires were found to be significantly more similar in luminal-like than in basal-like breast cancer. The data were considered consistent with the idea that most tumor T cells come from the lymph node and then expand in tumor tissue. The conclusion that tumor T cells originate in lymph nodes was presented as consistent with a hypothesis rather than as directly demonstrated.

CDR1 and CDR2 are read off the germline V gene (reference sequence) as GTSNPN and SVGIG. The CDR3 numbers 13 residues from cysteine through phenylalanine. Only the CDR3 DNA stays, 39 bases, in frame from base 1. The sample was run on an Illumina HiSeq 2000. Multiplex PCR amplification was used to build the TCR beta chain libraries. High-throughput sequencing was used to analyze the amplified TCR beta chain products. The public reads were quality trimmed at Q25 with fastp and then assembled into clones with MiXCR by TCRdb, keeping productive beta chains. Each CDR3 protein appears once, grouped with its most common genes and DNA. The sample table lists approximately 130,000 distinct CDR3 sequences, 21% of them with a count of one. About 2.2% of the sample is taken by the ten largest. Worth noting for this clonotype: The antigen it recognizes is unknown. A clone one base away is much larger, so this may be a read error.

The axillary draining lymph nodes of breast cancer patients were the source of the lymph node samples. The chain employs TRBV30 and TRBJ1-5; perhaps TRBD1 is the D gene, with 5 bases matching. This clonotype was obtained from a female donor with breast cancer. Some clones in this sample may be carry-over from other donors' samples. The sample was axillary lymph node tissue. The nucleotides read TGTGCCCGGAGTGTCCAGGGTGATCAGCCCCAGCATTTT. Translated, it gives CARSVQGDQPQHF.